The rows below give T cell receptor beta chains drawn from one sample of a study of T cells in Graves' hyperthyroidism and ophthalmopathy. TCRdb recomputed calls from the multiplex PCR reads with MiXCR, one row per CDR3 protein. The data hold fewer than 350,000 distinct CDR3 sequences, with roughly 20% observed a single time. The sequencing input was blood. These receptors all stem from a woman between 45 and 65 years old with Graves' hyperthyroidism. CDR3s include the opening cysteine and the closing phenylalanine or tryptophan. D genes are given only for firm matches. Clone size is given for some rows only: seen once, a few or many times, or a class if the clone is expanded.

V,D,size,J,DNA,CDR3
TRBV5-1,-,-,TRBJ2-3,TGCGCCAGCAGCACCGGAGAGACGACAGATACGCAGTATTTT,CASSTGETTDTQYF
TRBV3-1,-,-,TRBJ2-1,TGTGCCAGCAGCCTAGGAGGAGTTTCCAATGAGCAGTTCTTC,CASSLGGVSNEQFF
TRBV20-1,TRBD2,many,TRBJ2-7,TGCAGTGCCAGCCCGCCTAGCGGGATGGGCAACGAGCAGTACTTC,CSASPPSGMGNEQYF
TRBV6-4,-,-,TRBJ2-7,TGTGCCAGCTCACCCCCGGGGCAGGTGGTCTACGAGCAGTACTTC,CASSPPGQVVYEQYF
TRBV4-1,-,few,TRBJ2-3,TGCGCCAGCAATGAGAGGACCTACACAGATACGCAGTATTTT,CASNERTYTDTQYF
TRBV29-1,-,-,TRBJ2-7,TGCAGCGTTGAAGGGGGCCATTACGAGCAGTACTTC,CSVEGGHYEQYF
TRBV5-1,TRBD1,-,TRBJ2-1,TGCGCCAGCACCGGGGGACAGGGGGCGCGATCAAGTGAGCAGTTCTTC,CASTGGQGARSSEQFF
TRBV6-1,TRBD1,few,TRBJ1-6,TGTGCCAGCAGTGCAGGGGGCGCTTATAATTCACCCCTCCACTTT,CASSAGGAYNSPLHF
TRBV20-1,-,-,TRBJ1-5,TGCAGTGCTAGCCCCCGACAGCCTAGCAATCAGCCCCAGCATTTT,CSASPRQPSNQPQHF
TRBV6-1,TRBD1,-,TRBJ1-2,TGTGCCAGCCTCTCGGACAGGGGGCGAGATGGCTACACCTTC,CASLSDRGRDGYTF
TRBV20-1,-,few,TRBJ1-5,TGCAGTGCTAGAGCAGATATCTTGGAGGATAGCAATCAGCCCCAGCATTTT,CSARADILEDSNQPQHF
TRBV6-1,TRBD2,-,TRBJ2-1,TGTGCCAGCAGTGAATACGGCGGGGGGGCCTCCAATGAGCAGTTCTTC,CASSEYGGGASNEQFF
TRBV20-1,-,few,TRBJ2-7,TGCAGTGCTAGCGGACACGTTTACGAGCAGTACTTC,CSASGHVYEQYF
TRBV10-3,TRBD1,many,TRBJ2-7,TGTGCCATCAGTGGGGGGGCCGGGACAGGGGCCTACGAGCAGTACTTC,CAISGGAGTGAYEQYF
TRBV7-9,-,-,TRBJ2-1,TGTGCCAGCAGCCGGATGATGGGGAATCAGTTCTTC,CASSRMMGNQFF
TRBV3-1,-,few,TRBJ2-7,TGTGCCAGCAGCCGACGGCAGGGTCTCGGCTACGAGCAGTACTTC,CASSRRQGLGYEQYF
TRBV27,-,-,TRBJ2-7,TGTGCCAGCAGTTTACTAGGGTGGGAGCAGTACTTC,CASSLLGWEQYF
TRBV7-9,-,-,TRBJ2-5,TGTGCCAGCAGTGGGGGCGCGGAAGAGACCCAGTACTTC,CASSGGAEETQYF
TRBV20-1,TRBD1,-,TRBJ2-2,TGCAGTGCTGTGGACAGGGCCGGGGAGCTGTTTTTT,CSAVDRAGELFF